This T cell receptor (beta chain) was documented in a study of identical twins (dated by TCRdb to about 2016). About the full investigation: To test whether fetal clonotypes persist, the study used deep sequencing on TCR alpha and beta repertoires from monozygotic twins, unrelated adults of various ages, and cord blood. To rule out contamination, replicate twin experiments were performed at different times with different library preparation protocols.

Library method: 5' RACE. The instrument given in TCRdb is Illumina HiSeq 2000. A universal primer binding site was introduced by template switching, and a unique molecular identifier was present in the final cDNA, enabling accurate counting of TCR cDNA molecules. Specific primers in the conserved constant-segment region were used to synthesize first-strand cDNA for TCR alpha and beta chains. Each cDNA library was double barcoded, with a SMART-Mk sample barcode plus Illumina barcodes, to control for contamination. Two successive PCR steps introduced TruSeq adapter sequences along with Illumina sample barcodes. TCR alpha and beta cDNA libraries were sequenced on the Illumina HiSeq platform with custom primers. In the paper's pipeline: Unique molecular identifiers were extracted from raw reads with MiGEC, and CDR3 positions were determined with MiXCR. Recombination models were inferred per individual with the repgenHMM and IGoR tools using an EM algorithm. The tcR package in R was used for shared clonotype analysis, with sharing normalized by the product of cloneset sizes. To study raw recombination free of thymic and clonal selection effects, out-of-frame nonproductive sequences were analyzed. The public sequencing data were trimmed at Q25 with fastp and processed into clonotypes with MiXCR by TCRdb, which kept only in-frame beta chains. Each CDR3 protein gets just one entry, which takes the most common genes and DNA from the rows behind it. The V and J calls here are based on TCRdb, not the publication. This sample comprises roughly 720,000 distinct CDR3 sequences, roughly 18% of them detected only once. Around 12% of the sample is held by the ten biggest clonotypes.

A word on this clonotype: Its recognized antigen is unknown. Base-call qualities are not available, and no considerably larger clone is one nucleotide away.

The germline V gene yields SGHRS for CDR1 and YFSETQ for CDR2. The CDR3 measures 15 amino acids from cysteine to phenylalanine. Only the CDR3 part of the read is kept: 45 bases, read in frame from the first base. V has 4 bases trimmed and J has 5 bases trimmed; junction bases matching no gene number 9. Every donor was a healthy Caucasian. Three pairs of female monozygotic twins, all aged 18 to 29 years, were included in the twin cohort. The RNA used for TCR libraries was isolated from peripheral blood mononuclear cells. The paper as a whole reports these results and caveats: Invariant T cells such as MAIT and iNKT could partly confound zero-insertion analyses, although diverse VJ usage argued against such confounding for most clonotypes. Compared with coincidental sharing between unrelated individuals, out-of-frame TCR alpha sequences shared between twins showed an excess of sequences with low generation probability. In monozygotic twins, out-of-frame TCR alpha sharing was systematically underestimated by recombination models, although the models agreed with sharing between unrelated individuals. Fewer insertions were carried by abundant cord blood beta clonotypes; a weaker similar trend was observed in young adult naive repertoires, while no such trend was observed in memory repertoires. Conclusions relied on cross-sectional statistical analysis, since the same donors could not be followed over many years. The excess sharing between twins in beta out-of-frame sequences was weaker because fewer shared sequences reduced the signal-to-noise ratio.

These same records also appear under a second study, on T cells expressing NK-cell markers. As described in the second report: About eight donors provided sorted CD3+CD56+NKG2C+, CD3+CD56+NKG2C- and CD3+CD56-NKG2C+ T-cell subsets, whose TCR beta-chain repertoires were profiled. Among the eight sequenced donors, only one was HCMV-seronegative, while the other seven were HCMV-seropositive. To restrict sorting to alphabetaTCR-expressing T cells, an anti-gammadeltaTCR antibody was added in several experiments. For over five donors, the dominant CD3+CD56+NKG2C+ clonotypes were among the top 10 CD8+ clonotypes and accounted for roughly 1.0-7.5% of CD8+ T cells. Those dominant clonotypes were again the most abundant among CD3+CD56-NKG2C+ cells in a few donors, at about 25-65%. Whether the expanded NKG2C-expressing T cell clones were specific for HCMV antigens remained unclear. Randomly selected healthy volunteers, three men and five women, were used as the eight sequenced donors. To determine HCMV serostatus, a commercial ELISA kit was used to detect HCMV-specific IgG in serum. For 5 or 6 donors, unsorted PBMC were also used to sequence bulk peripheral blood T-cell repertoires. MIGEC handled demultiplexing of the reads and grouping by UMI, while MiTCR was used to assemble and quantify clonotypes. To exclude erroneous sequences, only TCR cDNA sequences supported by at least two reads were retained. The tcR package was used for downstream repertoire analysis, with clonotypes matched between fractions based on CDR3 nucleotide sequence plus V segment. VDJmatch was used to annotate antigen specificity against VDJdb, with one amino acid substitution in CDR3 allowed.

Rearrangement joined TRBV5-1 to TRBJ2-7; TRBD1 fits 10 bases in the junction. The clonotype originates from a woman younger than 35 in good health. The sequencing input was PBMCs. Here the CDR3 is given as CASSEPGTGVHEQYF. The nucleotide sequence is TGCGCCAGCAGCGAGCCCGGGACAGGGGTCCACGAGCAGTACTTC.